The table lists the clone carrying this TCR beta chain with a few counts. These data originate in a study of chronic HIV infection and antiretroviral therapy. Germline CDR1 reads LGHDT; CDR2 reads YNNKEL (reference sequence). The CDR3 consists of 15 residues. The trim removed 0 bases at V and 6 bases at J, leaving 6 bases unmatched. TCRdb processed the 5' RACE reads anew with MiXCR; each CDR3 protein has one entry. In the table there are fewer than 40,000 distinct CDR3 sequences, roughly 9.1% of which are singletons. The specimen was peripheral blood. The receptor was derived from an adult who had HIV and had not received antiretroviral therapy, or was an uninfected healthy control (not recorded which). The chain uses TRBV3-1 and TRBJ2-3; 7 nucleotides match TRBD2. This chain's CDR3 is CASSQDDELADTQYF. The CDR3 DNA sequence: TGTGCCAGCAGCCAAGATGATGAACTAGCGGATACGCAGTATTTT.